The 21 T cell receptor beta chains presented below share a single source sample, sequenced in a study of cytomegalovirus exposure and HLA in healthy donors. This PCR relied on a set of 60 Vbeta primers and 13 Jbeta primers. Clones were sequenced by immunoSEQ multiplex PCR, and TCRdb holds only the in-frame ones, with some missing. Here the sample spans around 150,000 clones, roughly 85% being singletons. The sample consisted of PBMCs. These receptors originate from a man aged 35-49 years in good health and CMV-seropositive.

The chain has TRBV6-5 and TRBJ2-5, with 9 positions matching TRBD1. Germline CDR1 MNHEY, CDR2 SVGAGI. Trimming cost V 5 bases and J 5 bases; bases outside gene matches: 6. There are 14 residues in the CDR3. This CDR3 reads CASSRTGARETQYF. DNA of the CDR3: TGTGCCAGCAGTAGGACAGGGGCGAGGGAGACCCAGTACTTC.

V usage is TRBV5-1 and J usage is TRBJ1-2, with D unclear. V was trimmed by 3 bases and J by 1 base, leaving 10 bases between them. The CDR3 is made up of 14 amino acids. The germline V gene encodes CDR1 SGHRS and CDR2 YFSETQ. As DNA, the CDR3 is TGCGCCAGCAGCTCCTCTCCCGGTAACTATGGCTACACCTTC. The encoded protein is CASSSSPGNYGYTF.

A few counts support this clone. The gene calls are TRBV27 and TRBJ1-4; D not certain. The CDR3 spans 14 residues. Germline CDR1 is MNHEY and CDR2 is SMNVEV (reference sequence). The germline V and J ends were trimmed by 9 bases and 4 bases, with 15 bases remaining between them. The CDR3 here is CASRFQASNEKLFF. CDR3 coding DNA: TGTGCCAGTCGCTTCCAGGCGAGTAATGAAAAACTGTTTTTT.

This rearrangement joins TRBV5-1 to TRBJ2-1; TRBD2 might be the D (5 bases). The CDR3 has 16 amino acids. V lost 0 bases, J lost 0 bases, and 10 bases lay in between. The germline CDR1 and CDR2 sequences are SGHRS and YFSETQ. This CDR3 is CASSLGGLSSYNEQFF. In DNA, the CDR3 is TGCGCCAGCAGCTTGGGCGGGCTGAGCTCCTACAATGAGCAGTTCTTC.

V is TRBV6-5 and J is TRBJ1-1; possible D gene TRBD1, 6 bases. Trimming shortened V by 4 bases and J by 7 bases, and 16 bases separated the two germline ends. Germline assignment: CDR1 MNHEY and CDR2 SVGAGI. The CDR3 has 14 residues. The CDR3 bases are TGTGCCAGCAGTTGGGCAGGGGCCGACCATGAAGCTTTCTTT. The encoded protein is CASSWAGADHEAFF.

With respect to this clone: Compared with germline, one end of the junction differs, possibly owing to a read error. In nucleotides, the CDR3 is TGTGCCAGCAGTCAACGAGGAGGAAATCAGCCCCGGCATTTT. This encodes CASSQRGGNQPRHF. The V and J genes are TRBV6-5 and TRBJ1-5, with D uncertain. CDR1 and CDR2 from the germline V gene are MNHEY and SVGAGI. The CDR3 is 14 amino acids.

This clone showed up just once. The rearrangement uses TRBV10-1 and TRBJ2-2; a possible D gene is TRBD2 (6 bases). Per germline, CDR1 WNHNN and CDR2 SYGVQD (reference sequence). The CDR3 is 12 residues long. Written as DNA, the CDR3 is TGCGCTACTCGGGAGTCCACCGGGGAGCTGTTTTTT. Translating gives CATRESTGELFF.

The CDR3 DNA reads as TGTGCCAGCAGCTTCCTTCGGGACAGCAATTCACCCCTCCACTTT. Amino acids: CASSFLRDSNSPLHF. This rearrangement joins TRBV5-6 to TRBJ1-6; TRBD1 agrees at 7 bases. Trimming took 2 bases from V and 7 from J; bases not matched to a gene: 6. Per the germline V gene, CDR1 is SGHDT and CDR2 is YYEEEE. This CDR3 region has 15 residues.

This clone has a handful of counts. V and J are TRBV4-2 and TRBJ2-1; 7 nucleotides line up with TRBD2. V lost 0 bases, J lost 5 bases, and 1 base stayed unmatched. Germline V gives CDR1 LGHNA, CDR2 YNFKEQ. The CDR3 totals 14 residues. The CDR3 loop reads CASSQDGRDNEQFF. The CDR3 nucleotides read TGTGCCAGCAGCCAAGATGGGAGGGACAATGAGCAGTTCTTC.

This chain uses TRBV25-1 with TRBJ2-4, with D possibly TRBD1 on 6 matching bases. Germline-derived CDR1 and CDR2 are MGHDK and SYGVNS. The V end was cut by 6 bases, the J end by 8 bases, with 11 bases between. The CDR3 runs to 12 residues. In DNA form, the CDR3 reads TGTGCCAGCAGGACAGGCGGAGACATTCAGTACTTC. Its protein is CASRTGGDIQYF. Full variable domain (rest looked up from reference TRBV25-1 and TRBJ2-4): EADIYQTPRYLVIGTGKKITLECSQTMGHDKMYWYQQDPGMELHLIHYSYGVNSTEKGDLSSESTVSRIRTEHFPLTLESARPSHTSQYLCASRTGGDIQYFGAGTRLSVL.

This chain uses TRBV13 with TRBJ2-2, with 8 positions matching TRBD1. Per germline, CDR1 PRHDT and CDR2 FYEKMQ (reference sequence). CDR3 length equals 17 residues. The J segment lost 4 bases and the V segment lost 4 bases, leaving 11 bases of the junction unmatched. The CDR3 DNA reads TGTGCCAGCAGCTCACCTGGAGACAGGGGTATCACCGGGGAGCTGTTTTTT. Translation gives CASSSPGDRGITGELFF.

This clone was seen a handful of times. The V gene is TRBV9, the J gene TRBJ1-4; tentatively, D is TRBD1 (6 bases). The CDR3 covers 16 residues. Per germline, CDR1 SGDLS and CDR2 YYNGEE. With 0 bases removed from V and 7 bases from J, the gap between germline ends came to 16 bases. This CDR3 is CASSVGTRLRGEKLFF. DNA of the CDR3: TGTGCCAGCAGCGTAGGGACCAGACTCAGGGGTGAAAAACTGTTTTTT. The full variable domain, completed using reference TRBV9 and TRBJ1-4, is DSGVTQTPKHLITATGQRVTLRCSPRSGDLSVYWYQQSLDQGLQFLIQYYNGEERAKGNILERFSAQQFPDLHSELNLSSLELGDSALYFCASSVGTRLRGEKLFFGSGTQLSVL.

The chain joins TRBV30 to TRBJ2-1, with 9 bases fitting TRBD1. V was pared by 1 base and J by 4 bases, with 5 bases of the junction left unmatched. Germline V gene sequence: CDR1 GTSNPN, CDR2 SVGIG (reference sequence). This CDR3 contains 15 residues. CDR3 in amino acids: CAWSGPDRGYNEQFF. The CDR3 DNA reads as TGTGCCTGGAGTGGCCCGGACAGGGGATACAATGAGCAGTTCTTC.

V is TRBV10-1 and J is TRBJ2-7; 12 positions match TRBD2. The CDR3 is made up of 15 amino acids. Germline CDR1 is WNHNN and CDR2 is SYGVQD (reference sequence). Trimming cost V 3 bases and J 6 bases; bases outside gene matches: 6. DNA for the CDR3: TGCGCCAGCAGTGAAAGACTAGCGGGAGAAGGCGAGCAGTACTTC. Amino acids: CASSERLAGEGEQYF.

This chain connects TRBV18 to TRBJ2-3; unclear D gene. Trimming took off 5 bases at V and 3 bases at J, with 3 bases between the two ends. Germline CDR1 KGHSH, CDR2 LQKENI. CDR3 length equals 11 residues. CDR3 region: CASSATDTQYF. CDR3 bases: TGTGCCAGCTCAGCGACAGATACGCAGTATTTT.

This chain links TRBV18 with TRBJ2-7, with D possibly matching TRBD1 (6 bases). The CDR3 totals 17 residues. Germline V gene lookup returns CDR1 KGHSH and CDR2 LQKENI. The V gene lost 2 bases and the J gene lost 6 bases, with 23 bases spanning the gap. For the CDR3, the DNA is TGTGCCAGCTCACCATATCAACAGGGTATACACGGGGTCGAGCAGTACTTC. This translates into CASSPYQQGIHGVEQYF.

The chain combines TRBV9 with TRBJ2-1, with D perhaps TRBD1 (5 bases). Trimming stripped 0 bases from V and 5 bases from J, with 9 bases between. This CDR3 is built from 14 residues. Germline V gene lookup returns CDR1 SGDLS and CDR2 YYNGEE. CDR3 coding DNA: TGTGCCAGCAGCGTAGGGGGCAGCCACAATGAGCAGTTCTTC. Its translation: CASSVGGSHNEQFF.

The gene calls are TRBV19 and TRBJ2-4; D may be TRBD1 (6 bases). Germline lookup yields CDR1 LNHDA and CDR2 SQIVND (reference sequence). Trimming stripped 1 base from V and 5 bases from J, with 12 bases between. The CDR3 length is 15 residues. The CDR3: CASSIGQAPQNIQYF. CDR3 DNA sequence: TGTGCCAGTAGTATAGGACAGGCCCCCCAAAACATTCAGTACTTC.

CDR3 DNA sequence: TGTGCCTGGAATCTGGGGGGGTGGGGGAACACTGAAGCTTTCTTT. It codes for CAWNLGGWGNTEAFF. This chain links TRBV30 with TRBJ1-1; possible D gene TRBD1, 5 bases. CDR3 length: 15 amino acids. V lost 4 bases to trimming and J lost 1 base, with 16 bases between them. Germline CDR1 reads GTSNPN; CDR2 reads SVGIG (reference sequence).

This clone showed up just once. This chain uses TRBV10-1 with TRBJ2-3, with no clear D. CDR3 length: 15 residues. The V gene lost 0 bases and the J gene lost 1 base, with 8 bases spanning the gap. The germline V gene encodes CDR1 WNHNN and CDR2 SYGVQD (reference sequence). CDR3 in DNA: TGCGCCAGCAGTGAGTCGGTTACGGGCACAGATACGCAGTATTTT. This codes for CASSESVTGTDTQYF.

The chain's CDR3 is CASSVDSGTDTQYF. The CDR3 nucleotides are TGTGCCAGCAGCGTAGATAGCGGGACAGATACGCAGTATTTT. The chain joins TRBV9 to TRBJ2-3; 7 positions agree with TRBD2. The CDR3 is 14 amino acids. V lost 0 bases, J lost 3 bases, and 1 base stayed unmatched. Germline V lookup: CDR1 SGDLS, CDR2 YYNGEE.